This TCR beta chain was sequenced during a study of blood T cell repertoires in COVID-19. Across the study: COVID-19 samples collected from the United States, Italy and Spain covered acute and convalescent phases. PBMCs, B-cell-depleted T cells, or T cells provided the cDNA or gDNA that made up the material.

As handled by the study authors: Amplifying reference gene primers gave estimates of nucleated cell counts. Sequencing used immunoSEQ multiplex PCR; TCRdb keeps in-frame clones, though not all of them. The V and J calls and clone size come from that table; D and trimming were worked out from the DNA. The data contain under 250,000 clones, more than 70% of them singletons. CDR3 length: 15 amino acids. Trimming at V came to 3 bases and at J to 1 base, leaving 3 bases not matched to a gene. Germline CDR1 LGHDT, CDR2 YNNKEL (reference sequence). The specimen was peripheral blood. The chain uses TRBV3-1 (or the pseudogene TRBV3-2) and TRBJ1-1; 9 nucleotides line up with TRBD1. This clonotype was sampled from a man older than 75 with acute or convalescent COVID-19. The CDR3: CASSHGDRANTEAFF. Here the CDR3 DNA reads TGTGCCAGCAGCCATGGGGACAGGGCGAACACTGAAGCTTTCTTT.